This is a list of T cell receptor beta chains from one sample in a study of T cell responses to AZD1222 COVID-19 vaccine. Profiling relied on immunoSEQ multiplex PCR, and the TCRdb table lists in-frame clones only, not all of them. The table has fewer than 120,000 clones, 81% seen once; the top ten hold around 4.6%. The input for sequencing was peripheral blood, taken on day 0 of AZD1222 vaccination. The receptors were sampled from an adult in good health. CDR3s include the opening cysteine and the closing phenylalanine or tryptophan. The D gene is left open where the match is weak. Some rows have no size entry. The others give once, few or many, or a class for an expanded clone.

CDR3	DNA	length	V	size	D	J
CASTGTLNYGYTF	TGTGCCAGCACCGGGACACTTAACTATGGCTACACCTTC	13	TRBV6-5	.	.	TRBJ1-2
CASSPQGRGTDTQYF	TGTGCCAGCAGCCCACAGGGCCGCGGGACAGATACGCAGTATTTT	15	TRBV7-3	.	.	TRBJ2-3
CASSSQIGAGGPGANVLTF	TGTGCCAGCAGTTCTCAGATCGGGGCGGGAGGACCTGGGGCCAACGTCCTGACTTTC	19	TRBV28	.	TRBD2	TRBJ2-6
CASSPGGNSGNTIYF	TGTGCCAGCAGTCCCGGAGGGAACTCTGGAAACACCATATATTTT	15	TRBV28	.	.	TRBJ1-3
CASSQGREFSNEKLFF	TGCGCCAGCAGCCAGGGCAGGGAGTTTTCTAATGAAAAACTGTTTTTT	16	TRBV4-3	few	.	TRBJ1-4
CASSLLAGGPAQETQYF	TGTGCCAGCTCACTATTAGCGGGGGGTCCCGCCCAAGAGACCCAGTACTTC	17	TRBV18	.	TRBD2	TRBJ2-5
CASSQGLGSSNEKLFF	TGCGCCAGCAGCCAAGGTTTGGGCAGTTCAAATGAAAAACTGTTTTTT	16	TRBV4-3	few	.	TRBJ1-4
CASSSQGGLGDTQYF	TGTGCCAGCAGCTCCCAGGGGGGCCTTGGGGATACGCAGTATTTT	15	TRBV7-2	.	.	TRBJ2-3
CAISDGLYGYTF	TGTGCCATCAGTGACGGACTTTATGGCTACACCTTC	12	TRBV10-3	.	.	TRBJ1-2
CASSLEGRGGYTF	TGCGCCAGCAGCTTGGAGGGGAGAGGTGGCTACACCTTC	13	TRBV5-1	.	.	TRBJ1-2